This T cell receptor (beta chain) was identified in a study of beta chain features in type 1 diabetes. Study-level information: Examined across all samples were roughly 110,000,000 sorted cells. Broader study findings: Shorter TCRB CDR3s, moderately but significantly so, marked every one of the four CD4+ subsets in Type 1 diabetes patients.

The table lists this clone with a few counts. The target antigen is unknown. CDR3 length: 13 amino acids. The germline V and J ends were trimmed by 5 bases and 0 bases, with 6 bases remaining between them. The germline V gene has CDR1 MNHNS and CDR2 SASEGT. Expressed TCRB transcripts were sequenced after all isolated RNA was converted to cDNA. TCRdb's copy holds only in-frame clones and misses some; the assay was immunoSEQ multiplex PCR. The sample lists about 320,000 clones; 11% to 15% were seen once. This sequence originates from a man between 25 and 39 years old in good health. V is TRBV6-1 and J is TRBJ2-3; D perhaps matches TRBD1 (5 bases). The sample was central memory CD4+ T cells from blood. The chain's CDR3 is CASSRQSTDTQYF. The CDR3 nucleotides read TGTGCCAGCAGTCGACAGAGCACAGATACGCAGTATTTT.